The 8 T cell receptor beta chains listed next were all sequenced from one sample in a study of cytomegalovirus exposure and HLA in healthy donors. Use of 60 Vbeta and 13 Jbeta primers characterized the PCR. Using immunoSEQ multiplex PCR, the repertoire was profiled, and TCRdb retains in-frame clones only, with some absent. The sample's table shows around 29,000 clones. Sequencing was performed on PBMCs. These receptors were taken from a man between 25 and 39 years old in good health and CMV-seronegative.

Here the CDR3 DNA reads TGTGCCAGCAGTGAATCTTCCGGGGTAGGGTACGAGCAGTACTTC. Protein: CASSESSGVGYEQYF. The rearrangement uses TRBV25-1 and TRBJ2-7; TRBD2 is a possible D gene (5 bases). Germline V lookup: CDR1 MGHDK, CDR2 SYGVNS. Trimming removed 1 base at V and 4 bases at J, with 14 bases between. CDR3 length: 15 residues.

The chain uses TRBV11-3 and TRBJ2-3; 10 bases line up with TRBD2. The CDR3 loop spans 16 amino acids. The V gene end was trimmed by 2 bases and the J gene end by 2 bases; junction bases not matched to a gene: 4. CDR1 is SGHNT, CDR2 YENEEA, per germline. CDR3 amino acids: CASSLTLAGPTDTQYF. For the CDR3, the DNA is TGTGCCAGCAGCTTAACACTAGCGGGGCCCACAGATACGCAGTATTTT.

The V and J genes are TRBV5-5 and TRBJ2-7; weak D call: TRBD1 (6 bases). CDR3 length: 15 residues. With 4 bases removed from V and 1 base from J, the gap between germline ends came to 15 bases. Germline CDR1 and CDR2: SGHKS and YYEKEE (reference sequence). CDR3 DNA sequence: TGTGCCAGCAGCCCCAACACAGGGAAATCCTACGAGCAGTACTTC. It yields the protein CASSPNTGKSYEQYF.

This rearrangement joins TRBV29-1 to TRBJ2-5, with D possibly matching TRBD1 (6 bases). Looked up from germline, CDR1 is SQVTM and CDR2 is ANQGSEA. This CDR3 region has 12 residues. Trimming took off 7 bases at V and 4 bases at J, with 13 bases between the two ends. CDR3 bases: TGCAGCGCTACGGTCAGGGGAGAGACCCAGTACTTC. It specifies CSATVRGETQYF. Based on the CDR3 plus reference TRBV29-1 and TRBJ2-5, the full variable domain is SAVISQKPSRDICQRGTSLTIQCQVDSQVTMMFWYRQQPGQSLTLIATANQGSEATYESGFVIDKFPISRPNLTFSTLTVSNMSPEDSSIYLCSATVRGETQYFGPGTRLLVL.

The chain recombines TRBV13 with TRBJ1-3; maybe TRBD1 (5 bases). V gave up 0 bases and J gave up 2 bases, with 11 bases separating them. The CDR3 has 16 amino acids. In germline, CDR1 is PRHDT, CDR2 FYEKMQ (reference sequence). The CDR3 sequence is CASSLGATEPGNTIYF. DNA of the CDR3: TGTGCCAGCAGCTTAGGAGCGACAGAGCCTGGAAACACCATATATTTT.

The chain is built from TRBV18 and TRBJ2-2; the match to TRBD2 covers 11 bases. V lost 9 bases to trimming and J lost 1 base; unmatched junction nucleotides: 4. The CDR3 contains 15 residues. CDR1 is KGHSH and CDR2 is LQKENI in the germline V gene. This CDR3 is CASLTSGMNTGELFF. CDR3 sequence (DNA): TGTGCCAGTTTGACTAGCGGGATGAACACCGGGGAGCTGTTTTTT.

This chain joins TRBV15 and TRBJ2-3; TRBD2 might be the D (6 bases). V was pared by 5 bases and J by 0 bases, with 12 bases between. This CDR3 is built from 15 residues. CDR1 LNHNV and CDR2 YYDKDF come from the germline V gene (reference sequence). CDR3 in amino acids: CATSHSGTSTDTQYF. CDR3 nucleotide sequence: TGTGCCACCAGCCATAGCGGAACTAGCACAGATACGCAGTATTTT.

This rearrangement joins TRBV11-3 to TRBJ2-5, with 13 nucleotides matching TRBD2. V shed 5 bases and J 3 bases; nucleotides not matched to a gene: 9. Germline V gives CDR1 SGHNT, CDR2 YENEEA. This CDR3 region has 17 residues. CDR3 bases: TGTGCCAGCAGCCCAGGGGGAGGACTAGCGGGGGAAGAGACCCAGTACTTC. Translated, it gives CASSPGGGLAGEETQYF.